The 6 T cell receptor beta chains reported below all come from one sample, sequenced in a study of control samples from healthy donors and cancer patients. Profiled with immunoSEQ multiplex PCR; TCRdb holds only in-frame clones, not every one. This table has tens of thousands of clones, around 85% appearing once. Sequenced input: PBMCs. The receptors here all came from a man between 65 and 85 years old with lung cancer.

The rearrangement uses TRBV11-2 and TRBJ1-2; tentatively, D is TRBD1 (5 bases). Germline V lookup: CDR1 SGHAT, CDR2 FQNNGV. The CDR3 runs to 13 residues. Trimming left V 5 bases short and J 3 bases short, with 10 bases between. The CDR3 reads CASSHGTDYGYTF. CDR3 bases: TGTGCCAGCAGCCACGGGACGGACTATGGCTACACCTTC.

V is TRBV19 and J is TRBJ2-5; no clear D. Germline CDR1 reads LNHDA; CDR2 reads SQIVND (reference sequence). The CDR3 extends over 14 amino acids. The V and J ends lost 1 base and 2 bases respectively, with 8 bases between them. The CDR3 loop reads CASSIGEGQETQYF. The CDR3, as DNA: TGTGCCAGTAGTATAGGAGAAGGGCAAGAGACCCAGTACTTC.

This sequence joins TRBV24-1 and TRBJ2-3, with D uncertain. This CDR3 is 16 amino acids long. V was pared by 5 bases and J by 9 bases, with 23 bases between. Germline loops: CDR1 KGHDR, CDR2 SFDVKD. This chain's CDR3 is CATSAFGVSPQGTQYF. CDR3 nucleotide sequence: TGTGCCACCAGTGCCTTTGGGGTTTCCCCCCAAGGCACGCAGTATTTT.

The chain has TRBV15 and TRBJ2-1, with D tentatively TRBD1 or TRBD2 (5 bases each). Germline CDR1 and CDR2: LNHNV and YYDKDF (reference sequence). This CDR3 is 16 amino acids long. V lost 0 bases and J 0 bases, leaving 9 bases between the germline ends. CDR3 loop: CATSRDLGDSYNEQFF. DNA for the CDR3: TGTGCCACCAGCAGAGATCTGGGGGACTCCTACAATGAGCAGTTCTTC.

In this sample, this clone turned up a few times. The chain recombines TRBV4-2 with TRBJ2-7, with D unresolved. Germline-derived CDR1 and CDR2 are LGHNA and YNFKEQ. The germline V and J ends were trimmed by 1 base and 2 bases, with 9 bases remaining between them. CDR3 length: 14 residues. The DNA for the CDR3 is TGTGCCAGCAGCCAAGGGGCCTTCCCCTACGAGCAGTACTTC. Translation gives CASSQGAFPYEQYF.

This sequence joins TRBV5-4 and TRBJ2-3, with TRBD2 matching over 11 bases. Per germline, CDR1 SGHNT and CDR2 YYREEE (reference sequence). The CDR3 runs 15 residues. V lost 2 bases, J lost 3 bases, and 2 bases stayed unmatched. CDR3: CASSFTSGGTDTQYF. In DNA form, the CDR3 reads TGTGCCAGCAGCTTTACTAGCGGGGGTACAGATACGCAGTATTTT.